The following is a T cell receptor beta chain sequence with its context. Measured with immunoSEQ multiplex PCR; TCRdb has only the in-frame clones, and not every one. This sample has 120,000 or so clones, with 84% found just once. This record belongs to a study of identifying expanded T cells in peripheral blood. V was cut by 4 bases and J by 1 base, with 8 bases left in between. Germline V gene sequence: CDR1 PRHDT, CDR2 FYEKMQ (reference sequence). The CDR3 has 14 amino acids. The V and J genes are TRBV13 and TRBJ1-5; D might be TRBD1 (5 bases). The specimen sequenced was blood. The sequence derives from a person aged 18-70 years in good health. CDR3 protein: CASSYWGSNQPQHF. The CDR3 nucleotides read TGTGCCAGCAGCTATTGGGGGAGCAATCAGCCCCAGCATTTT.